This T cell receptor (beta chain) was profiled in a study of T cell responses to AZD1222 COVID-19 vaccine. The wider study: Combined were second doses at about 4 or about 12 weeks. Study results and caveats: The breadth and depth of Spike-specific TCRs increased once two AZD1222 doses had been given. Possibly, clonal diversity was underestimated; donors were largely white British and included more females.

The V end was cut by 4 bases, the J end by 10 bases, with 17 bases between. CDR1 and CDR2 (germline): SGHDT, YYEEEE. This CDR3 region has 14 residues. As concerns this clone: Its antigen is unknown.

Generated by immunoSEQ multiplex PCR, the TCRdb table keeps only in-frame clones and is missing some. The sample yields approximately 130,000 clones, over 90% seen once. The specimen was peripheral blood, collected on day 0 of AZD1222 vaccination. This TCR derives from an adult in good health. The chain links TRBV5-6 to TRBJ1-4, with a tentative D call TRBD1 (5 bases). DNA for the CDR3: TGTGCCAGCAGCCGGGACCAAATTTGGGGAAAACTGTTTTTT. Translating gives CASSRDQIWGKLFF.